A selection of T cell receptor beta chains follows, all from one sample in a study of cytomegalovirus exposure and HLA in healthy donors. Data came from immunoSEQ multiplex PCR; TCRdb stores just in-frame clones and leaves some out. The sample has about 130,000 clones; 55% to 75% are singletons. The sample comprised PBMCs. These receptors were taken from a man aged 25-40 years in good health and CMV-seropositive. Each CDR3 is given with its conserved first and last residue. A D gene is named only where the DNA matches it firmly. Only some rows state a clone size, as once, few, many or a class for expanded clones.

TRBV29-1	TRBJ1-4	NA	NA	CSVEFWEKSNEKLFF	TGCAGCGTTGAATTCTGGGAGAAGAGTAATGAAAAACTGTTTTTT
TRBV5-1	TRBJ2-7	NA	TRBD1	CASSLDAGTGYEQYF	TGCGCCAGCAGCTTGGACGCCGGGACAGGTTACGAGCAGTACTTC
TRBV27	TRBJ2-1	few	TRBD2	CASTPFGVWGLAMDEQFF	TGTGCCAGCACCCCTTTCGGCGTGTGGGGACTAGCGATGGATGAGCAGTTCTTC
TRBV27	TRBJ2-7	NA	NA	CASSPDLEGEQYF	TGTGCCAGCAGCCCCGACTTGGAGGGCGAGCAGTACTTC
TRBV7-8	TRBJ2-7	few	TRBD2	CASRGSAGAYEQYF	TGTGCCAGCAGGGGCTCGGCGGGAGCCTACGAGCAGTACTTC
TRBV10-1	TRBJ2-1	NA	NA	CASSESVKSSYNEQFF	TGCGCCAGCAGTGAGTCGGTCAAGAGCTCCTACAATGAGCAGTTCTTC
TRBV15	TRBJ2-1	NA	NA	CATSRDGRPDWYNEQFF	TGTGCCACCAGCAGAGATGGGAGGCCGGACTGGTACAATGAGCAGTTCTTC
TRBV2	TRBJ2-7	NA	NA	CASSRGITPYEQYF	TGTGCCAGCAGTCGAGGGATTACACCCTACGAGCAGTACTTC
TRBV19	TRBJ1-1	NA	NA	CASRFSITRSEAFF	TGTGCCAGTAGGTTTTCCATTACGAGGTCTGAAGCTTTCTTT
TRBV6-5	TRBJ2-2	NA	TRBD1	CASSRDRALGELFF	TGTGCCAGCAGCAGGGACAGGGCTTTAGGGGAGCTGTTTTTT
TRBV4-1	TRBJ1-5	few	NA	CASSRTGTPSNQPQHF	TGCGCCAGCAGCCGAACCGGGACACCCAGCAATCAGCCCCAGCATTTT
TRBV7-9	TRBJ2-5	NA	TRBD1	CASSPRTGPKQETQYF	TGTGCCAGCAGCCCACGGACAGGGCCGAAACAAGAGACCCAGTACTTC
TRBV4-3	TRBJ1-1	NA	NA	CASSYVLGGEAFF	TGCGCCAGCAGCTACGTCCTAGGGGGTGAAGCTTTCTTT
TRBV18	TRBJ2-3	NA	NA	CASSPIASDTQYF	TGTGCCAGCTCACCAATAGCATCCGATACGCAGTATTTT
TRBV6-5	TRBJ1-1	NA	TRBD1	CASSTQGAPGTEAFF	TGTGCCAGCAGTACTCAGGGGGCGCCTGGCACTGAAGCTTTCTTT
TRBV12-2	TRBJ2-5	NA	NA	CASRPIQGQETQYF	TGTGCAAGTCGCCCTATCCAGGGCCAAGAGACCCAGTACTTC
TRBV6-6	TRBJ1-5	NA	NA	CASSPDQPQHF	TGTGCCAGCAGCCCCGATCAGCCCCAGCATTTT
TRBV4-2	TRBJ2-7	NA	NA	CASSHGRSGGYEQYF	TGTGCCAGCAGCCACGGACGGTCCGGAGGCTACGAGCAGTACTTC
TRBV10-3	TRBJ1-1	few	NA	CAISRDSYEAFF	TGTGCCATCAGCCGTGACAGCTATGAAGCTTTCTTT